A single sample is the source of the 27 T cell receptor beta chains below, sequenced in a study of cytotoxic CD8 clonotypes in ibrutinib-treated CLL. Clones were read by immunoSEQ multiplex PCR, and TCRdb kept only the in-frame ones, dropping some. The sample holds around 33,000 clones, 49% seen once. The material sequenced was PBMCs, taken before ibrutinib treatment. These receptors all come from a human donor with chronic lymphocytic leukemia.

The chain couples TRBV7-6 to TRBJ1-1, with 10 bases that match TRBD1. CDR3 size: 17 residues. V shed 1 base and J 0 bases; nucleotides not matched to a gene: 5. Looked up from germline, CDR1 is SGHVS and CDR2 is FNYEAQ. CDR3 in amino acids: CASSLVVGTGVNTEAFF. As DNA, the CDR3 is TGTGCCAGCAGCTTAGTGGTAGGGACAGGGGTGAACACTGAAGCTTTCTTT. The whole variable domain, remainder taken from reference TRBV7-6 and TRBJ1-1, is GAGVSQSPRYKVTKRGQDVALRCDPISGHVSLYWYRQALGQGPEFLTYFNYEAQQDKSGLPNDRFSAERPEGSISTLTIQRTEQRDSAMYRCASSLVVGTGVNTEAFFGQGTRLTVV.

Sample share makes this clone medium-sized (0.01 to 0.1%). This chain uses TRBV4-2 with TRBJ1-1; 8 bases line up with TRBD1. This CDR3 is 17 amino acids long. Trimming took 0 bases from V and 3 from J; bases not matched to a gene: 9. Germline CDR1 is LGHNA and CDR2 is YNFKEQ. Here the CDR3 DNA reads TGTGCCAGCAGCCAAGATAACCGACAGGGGTGGGACACTGAAGCTTTCTTT. Translating gives CASSQDNRQGWDTEAFF.

The chain employs TRBV15 and TRBJ1-5; 7 nucleotides match TRBD1. The germline V gene has CDR1 LNHNV and CDR2 YYDKDF (reference sequence). The CDR3 totals 14 residues. Trimming removed 1 base from V and 6 bases from J; junction bases left unmatched: 3. The CDR3 protein is CATSRVRGSQPQHF. The CDR3 DNA follows: TGTGCCACCAGCAGAGTCAGGGGGAGTCAGCCCCAGCATTTT.

This clone was seen more than once but under ten times. J is TRBJ1-2 and V is TRBV9; 8 nucleotides match TRBD1. The CDR3 is made up of 15 amino acids. V gave up 0 bases and J gave up 7 bases; unmatched junction bases: 8. CDR1 and CDR2 (germline): SGDLS, YYNGEE. The CDR3 sequence is CASSVARTGPGGYTF. The CDR3 nucleotides are TGTGCCAGCAGCGTAGCGAGGACAGGGCCGGGTGGCTACACCTTC.

The table lists this clone with a few counts. The chain employs TRBV9 and TRBJ1-5, with TRBD1 identical over 7 bases. The CDR3 totals 15 residues. Per the germline V gene, CDR1 is SGDLS and CDR2 is YYNGEE. The J segment lost 3 bases and the V segment lost 4 bases, leaving 7 bases of the junction unmatched. The CDR3 DNA is TGTGCCAGCAGCCCCCAAGGGACAGACAATCAGCCCCAGCATTTT. It specifies CASSPQGTDNQPQHF.

This clone has only a few counts. The V gene is TRBV27, the J gene TRBJ1-2; TRBD1 aligns across 9 bases. The germline CDR1 and CDR2 sequences are MNHEY and SMNVEV (reference sequence). The CDR3 runs 14 residues. V lost 1 base, J lost 7 bases, and 4 bases stayed unmatched. The CDR3 coding sequence is TGTGCCAGCAGTTTATGGGGACAGGGATCTGGCTACACCTTC. Protein: CASSLWGQGSGYTF.

The chain carries TRBV7-2 and TRBJ1-5; 7 bases agree with TRBD1. Germline values: CDR1 SGHTA, CDR2 FQGNSA. V was clipped by 4 bases and J by 7 bases; unmatched bases: 10. The CDR3 is 15 amino acids. The CDR3 loop reads CASSSVDRANQPQHF. The CDR3 DNA is TGTGCCAGCAGCTCCGTCGACAGGGCAAACCAGCCCCAGCATTTT.

This clone has a single count. The gene calls are TRBV5-1 and TRBJ2-7, with TRBD1 matching 10 bases. This CDR3 comprises 16 residues. From germline, CDR1 is SGHRS and CDR2 YFSETQ. The V segment lost 0 bases and the J segment 3 bases; nucleotides outside the gene matches: 6. CDR3 sequence (DNA): TGCGCCAGCAGCTTGGGAGGGACAGGGGTGTTCTACGAGCAGTACTTC. Its translation: CASSLGGTGVFYEQYF.

V is TRBV27 and J is TRBJ1-2, with TRBD1 matching over 7 bases. Trimming took 6 bases from V and 5 from J; bases not matched to a gene: 6. Germline lookup yields CDR1 MNHEY and CDR2 SMNVEV (reference sequence). The CDR3 spans 13 residues. In DNA, the CDR3 is TGTGCCAGCAGCCCCGACAGGGTGTATGGCTACACCTTC. Translated: CASSPDRVYGYTF.

This clone was recorded a few times. The chain joins TRBV29-1 to TRBJ1-5, with no clear D. The germline V gene encodes CDR1 SQVTM and CDR2 ANQGSEA. Between the trimmed V and J ends, which lost 4 bases and 2 bases, there was a span of 12 bases. This CDR3 contains 14 residues. CDR3 sequence reads: CSVVSGSGNQPQHF. The CDR3 coding sequence is TGCAGCGTTGTTTCGGGTAGTGGCAATCAGCCCCAGCATTTT.

This clone was recorded only once. This chain links TRBV6-5 with TRBJ2-2, with TRBD2 matching 8 bases. The CDR3 is 16 amino acids. After removal of 3 bases from V and 4 bases from J, the junction contained 7 bases not matched to a gene. Germline loops: CDR1 MNHEY, CDR2 SVGAGI. CDR3 coding DNA: TGTGCCAGCAGTTATAGCGGGGCCCCAACCACCGGGGAGCTGTTTTTT. It translates to CASSYSGAPTTGELFF.

The chain is built from TRBV5-1 and TRBJ2-1; D may be TRBD1 (5 bases). Germline V gene data show CDR1 as SGHRS and CDR2 as YFSETQ. CDR3 size: 16 residues. V lost 2 bases and J lost 0, with 12 bases in between. Here the CDR3 DNA reads TGCGCCAGCAGCTTAGGATACGACAGCTCCTACAATGAGCAGTTCTTC. Translation gives CASSLGYDSSYNEQFF.

This chain connects TRBV27 to TRBJ2-2; unclear D gene. Trimming took 4 bases from V and 5 from J, leaving 11 bases between them. This CDR3 has 14 amino acids. Germline V gene data show CDR1 as MNHEY and CDR2 as SMNVEV (reference sequence). This CDR3 is CASSSYPETGELFF. The CDR3 DNA reads as TGTGCCAGCAGTTCCTACCCCGAGACCGGGGAGCTGTTTTTT.

This clone occurred a few times. This chain connects TRBV14 to TRBJ2-7; maybe TRBD1 (6 bases). The CDR3 runs 12 residues. Trimming removed 2 bases at V and 6 bases at J, with 8 bases between. Per the germline V gene, CDR1 is SGHDN and CDR2 is FVKESK. The CDR3 region is CASSQRGGEQYF. CDR3 in DNA: TGTGCCAGCAGCCAACGAGGGGGCGAGCAGTACTTC.

V usage is TRBV7-8 and J usage is TRBJ2-1; no clear D gene. Germline CDR1 reads SGHVS; CDR2 reads FQNEAQ. The CDR3 is 9 amino acids. The CDR3 here is CATQNEQFF. The CDR3 DNA reads as TGTGCAACGCAGAATGAGCAGTTCTTC.

In its sample, this clone was seen a few times. V gene TRBV11-2 combines with J gene TRBJ2-7, with 14 bases matching TRBD2. This CDR3 spans 13 amino acids. With 5 bases clipped from V and 11 bases from J, the junction kept 5 bases outside the gene matches. The V gene's germline CDR1 is SGHAT and CDR2 FQNNGV. In DNA form, the CDR3 reads TGTGCCAGCAGCCCACGACTAGCGGGGGGGAAGTACTTC. Translation: CASSPRLAGGKYF.

This chain joins TRBV5-1 and TRBJ1-5; 7 nucleotides agree with TRBD1. There are 14 residues in the CDR3. The germline V gene encodes CDR1 SGHRS and CDR2 YFSETQ. V dropped 3 bases and J dropped 4; count of bases not matched to a gene: 4. The DNA for the CDR3 is TGCGCCAGCAGCTCGGGACAGAATAATCAGCCCCAGCATTTT. Residues: CASSSGQNNQPQHF.

The genes are TRBV7-6 and TRBJ2-1, with TRBD2 matching over 13 bases. From germline, CDR1 is SGHVS and CDR2 FNYEAQ. There are 16 residues in the CDR3. The J segment lost 4 bases and the V segment lost 5 bases, leaving 5 bases of the junction unmatched. The CDR3 nucleotides read TGTGCCAGCAGCCTTCGGACTAGCGGGGGTTACAATGAGCAGTTCTTC. As protein: CASSLRTSGGYNEQFF.

The chain couples TRBV27 to TRBJ1-2; 9 bases are shared with TRBD1. Germline V CDR1 and CDR2: MNHEY, SMNVEV (reference sequence). V shed 3 bases and J 2 bases; nucleotides not matched to a gene: 10. The CDR3 has 17 residues. CDR3 bases: TGTGCCAGCAGTTTCCTATACGGACAGGGGACGAACTATGGCTACACCTTC. Protein sequence: CASSFLYGQGTNYGYTF.

This chain joins TRBV7-2 and TRBJ2-2; D unresolved. The V end lost 1 base, the J end lost 1 base, and 7 bases lay between the germline ends. From germline, CDR1 is SGHTA and CDR2 FQGNSA. The CDR3 consists of 15 residues. CDR3 region: CASSLDRQNTGELFF. In DNA form, the CDR3 reads TGTGCCAGCAGCTTAGACAGACAGAACACCGGGGAGCTGTTTTTT.

The chain is built from TRBV6-5 and TRBJ2-7; 11 bases are shared with TRBD2. CDR1 and CDR2 (germline): MNHEY, SVGAGI. The length of the CDR3 is 16 residues. Trimming removed 2 bases from V and 2 bases from J; junction bases left unmatched: 5. CDR3 sequence: CASSYGLAGGTYEQYF. CDR3 nucleotide sequence: TGTGCCAGCAGTTACGGGCTAGCGGGGGGCACCTACGAGCAGTACTTC.

The chain carries TRBV12-5 and TRBJ2-5; 7 bases line up with TRBD1. V was clipped by 1 base and J by 2 bases; unmatched bases: 4. Germline CDR1 is LGHNT and CDR2 is FRNRAP. The CDR3 runs to 15 residues. The CDR3 DNA follows: TGTGCTAGTGGTTTGGGACAGGGTTTTCAAGAGACCCAGTACTTC. Its translation: CASGLGQGFQETQYF.

This clone has a handful of counts. This sequence joins TRBV10-3 and TRBJ2-7; 7 bases are shared with TRBD1. CDR3 length equals 14 residues. The germline V gene encodes CDR1 ENHRY and CDR2 SYGVKD. Trimming took 6 bases from V and 7 from J; bases not matched to a gene: 12. The CDR3 protein is CAIRGDSELGEQYF. Here the CDR3 DNA reads TGTGCCATCAGAGGGGACAGCGAACTTGGAGAGCAGTACTTC.

J is TRBJ1-4 and V is TRBV19; unclear D gene. The CDR3 length is 12 residues. The ends were cut back, 3 bases at V and 6 bases at J, with 5 bases in the middle. Germline-derived CDR1 and CDR2 are LNHDA and SQIVND (reference sequence). Written as DNA, the CDR3 is TGTGCCAGTAGTATGGAAGATGAAAAACTGTTTTTT. Encoded protein: CASSMEDEKLFF.

The genes are TRBV27 and TRBJ2-7, with D perhaps TRBD1 (5 bases). Trimming removed 5 bases from V and 4 bases from J, with 15 bases in between. This CDR3 contains 14 residues. CDR1 MNHEY and CDR2 SMNVEV come from the germline V gene (reference sequence). Here the CDR3 DNA reads TGTGCCAGCAGTAAACAGGTCCTTTCATACGAGCAGTACTTC. Its translation: CASSKQVLSYEQYF.

The genes are TRBV5-1 and TRBJ2-7; 8 positions agree with TRBD1. The CDR3 runs 14 residues. Germline V gene data show CDR1 as SGHRS and CDR2 as YFSETQ. The V gene end was trimmed by 4 bases and the J gene end by 1 base; junction bases not matched to a gene: 4. The chain's CDR3 is CASSVGTGSYEQYF. For the CDR3, the DNA is TGCGCCAGCAGCGTCGGGACAGGTTCCTACGAGCAGTACTTC.

The chain is built from TRBV4-2 and TRBJ2-7, with D possibly TRBD1 on 6 matching bases. Germline V gene data show CDR1 as LGHNA and CDR2 as YNFKEQ. The CDR3 totals 16 residues. The V end lost 4 bases, the J end lost 0 bases, and 16 bases lay between the germline ends. The CDR3 protein is CASSPYGGQTSYEQYF. CDR3 sequence (DNA): TGTGCCAGCAGCCCATACGGCGGACAGACCTCCTACGAGCAGTACTTC.